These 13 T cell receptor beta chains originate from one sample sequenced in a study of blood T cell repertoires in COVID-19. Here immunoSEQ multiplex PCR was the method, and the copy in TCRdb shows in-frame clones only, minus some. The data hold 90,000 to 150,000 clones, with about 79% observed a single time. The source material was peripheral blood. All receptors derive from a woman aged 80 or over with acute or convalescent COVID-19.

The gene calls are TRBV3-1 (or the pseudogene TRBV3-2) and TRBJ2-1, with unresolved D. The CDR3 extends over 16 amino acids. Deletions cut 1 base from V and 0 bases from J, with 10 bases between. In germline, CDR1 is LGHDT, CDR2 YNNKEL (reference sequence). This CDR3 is CASSQGMISSYNEQFF. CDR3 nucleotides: TGTGCCAGCAGCCAAGGAATGATTAGCTCCTACAATGAGCAGTTCTTC.

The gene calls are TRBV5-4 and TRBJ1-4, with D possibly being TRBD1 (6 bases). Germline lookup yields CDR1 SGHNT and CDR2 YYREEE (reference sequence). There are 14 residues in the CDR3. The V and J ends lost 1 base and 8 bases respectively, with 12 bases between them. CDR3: CASSLWGLGEKLFF. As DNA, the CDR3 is TGTGCCAGCAGCTTGTGGGGGCTAGGAGAAAAACTGTTTTTT.

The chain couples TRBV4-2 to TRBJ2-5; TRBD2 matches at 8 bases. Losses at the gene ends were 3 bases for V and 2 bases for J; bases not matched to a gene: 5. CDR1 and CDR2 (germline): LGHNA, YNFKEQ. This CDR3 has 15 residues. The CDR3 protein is CASSQVTSAQETQYF. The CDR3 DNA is TGTGCCAGCAGCCAGGTGACTAGCGCTCAAGAGACCCAGTACTTC.

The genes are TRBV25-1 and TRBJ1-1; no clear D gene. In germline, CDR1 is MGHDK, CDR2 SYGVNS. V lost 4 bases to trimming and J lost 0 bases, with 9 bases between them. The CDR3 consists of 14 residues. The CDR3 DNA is TGTGCCAGCAGTGTGGGAGGAATGAACACTGAAGCTTTCTTT. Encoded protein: CASSVGGMNTEAFF.

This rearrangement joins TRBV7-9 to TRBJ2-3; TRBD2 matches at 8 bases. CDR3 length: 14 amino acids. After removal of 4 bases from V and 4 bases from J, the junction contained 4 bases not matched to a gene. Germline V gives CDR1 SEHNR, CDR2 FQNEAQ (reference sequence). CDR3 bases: TGTGCCAGCAGCTACAGCGGGAGCGCAGATACGCAGTATTTT. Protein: CASSYSGSADTQYF.

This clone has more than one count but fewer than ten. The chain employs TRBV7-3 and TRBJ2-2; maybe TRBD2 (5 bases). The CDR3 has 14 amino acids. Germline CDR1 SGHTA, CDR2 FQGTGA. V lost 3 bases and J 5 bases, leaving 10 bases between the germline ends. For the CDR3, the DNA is TGTGCCAGCAGCTTCGAGCCGGGGACCGGGGAGCTGTTTTTT. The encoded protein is CASSFEPGTGELFF.

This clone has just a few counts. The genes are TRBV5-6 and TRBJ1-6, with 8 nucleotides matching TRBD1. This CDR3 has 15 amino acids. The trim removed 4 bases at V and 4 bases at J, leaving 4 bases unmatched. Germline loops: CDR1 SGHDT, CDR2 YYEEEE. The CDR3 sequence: CASSGRQGYNSPLHF. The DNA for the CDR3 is TGTGCCAGCAGCGGACGACAGGGGTATAATTCACCCCTCCACTTT.

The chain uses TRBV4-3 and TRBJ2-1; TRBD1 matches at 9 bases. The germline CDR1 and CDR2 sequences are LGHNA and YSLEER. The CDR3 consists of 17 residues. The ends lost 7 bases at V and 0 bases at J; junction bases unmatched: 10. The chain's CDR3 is CASTYDLTGGSYNEQFF. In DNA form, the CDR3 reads TGCGCCAGCACTTATGATTTGACAGGGGGCTCCTACAATGAGCAGTTCTTC.

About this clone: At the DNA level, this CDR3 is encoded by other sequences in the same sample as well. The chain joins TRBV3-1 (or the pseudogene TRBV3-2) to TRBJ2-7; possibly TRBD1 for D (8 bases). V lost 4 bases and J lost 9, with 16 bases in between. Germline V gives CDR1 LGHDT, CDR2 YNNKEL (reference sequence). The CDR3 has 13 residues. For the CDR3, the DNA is TGTGCCAGCAGCCTTCAAAACAGGGGGGGGCAGTACTTC. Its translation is CASSLQNRGGQYF.

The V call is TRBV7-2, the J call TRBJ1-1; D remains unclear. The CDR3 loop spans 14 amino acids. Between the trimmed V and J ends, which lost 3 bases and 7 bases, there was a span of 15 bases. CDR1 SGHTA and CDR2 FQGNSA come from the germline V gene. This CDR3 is CASSFSGQSYEAFF. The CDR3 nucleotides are TGTGCCAGCAGCTTCAGTGGGCAGAGCTATGAAGCTTTCTTT.

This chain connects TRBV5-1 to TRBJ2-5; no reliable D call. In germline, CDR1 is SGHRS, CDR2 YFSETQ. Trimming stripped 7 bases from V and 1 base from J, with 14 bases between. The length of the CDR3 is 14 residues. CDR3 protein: CASVVDSIQETQYF. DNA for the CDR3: TGCGCCAGCGTCGTAGACTCTATCCAAGAGACCCAGTACTTC.

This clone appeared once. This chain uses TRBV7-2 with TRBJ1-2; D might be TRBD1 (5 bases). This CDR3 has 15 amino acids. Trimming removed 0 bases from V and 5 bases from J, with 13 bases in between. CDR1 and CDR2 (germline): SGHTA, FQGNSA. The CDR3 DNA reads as TGTGCCAGCAGCTTAGCGCAGGGCAGTCTTTATGGCTACACCTTC. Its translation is CASSLAQGSLYGYTF.

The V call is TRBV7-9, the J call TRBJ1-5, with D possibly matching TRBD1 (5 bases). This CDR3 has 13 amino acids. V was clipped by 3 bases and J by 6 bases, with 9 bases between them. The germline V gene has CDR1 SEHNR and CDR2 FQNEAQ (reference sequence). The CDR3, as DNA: TGTGCCAGCAGCTTGACAGTGGGTCAGCCCCAGCATTTT. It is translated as CASSLTVGQPQHF.